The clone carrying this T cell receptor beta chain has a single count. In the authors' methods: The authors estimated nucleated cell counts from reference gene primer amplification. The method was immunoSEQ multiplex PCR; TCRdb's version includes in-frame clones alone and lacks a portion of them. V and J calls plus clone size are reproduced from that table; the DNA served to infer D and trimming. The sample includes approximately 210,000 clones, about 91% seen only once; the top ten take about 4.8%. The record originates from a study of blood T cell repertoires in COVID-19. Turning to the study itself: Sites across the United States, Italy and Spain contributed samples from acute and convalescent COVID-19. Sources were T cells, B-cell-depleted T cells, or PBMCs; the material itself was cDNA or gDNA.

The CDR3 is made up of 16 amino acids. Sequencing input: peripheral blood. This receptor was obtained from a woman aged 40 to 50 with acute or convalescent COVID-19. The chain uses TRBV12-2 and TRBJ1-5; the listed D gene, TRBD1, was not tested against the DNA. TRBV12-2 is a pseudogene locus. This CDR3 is CASRKSGQKNNQPQHF. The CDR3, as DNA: TGTGCAAGTCGCAAATCGGGACAGAAGAACAATCAGCCCCAGCATTTT.